Described below is a single T cell receptor (beta chain) sequence and its context. This sample is part of a study of blood T cell repertoires in COVID-19. Whole-study context: Researchers got acute and convalescent COVID-19 samples from the United States, Italy and Spain. From T cells, B-cell-depleted T cells, or PBMCs came the material, which was cDNA or gDNA.

Authors' methods: Nucleated cell number was recorded as an estimate derived from reference gene primer amplification. Assay: immunoSEQ multiplex PCR; the TCRdb copy retains only in-frame clones and omits some. That table gives V, J and clone size, and the DNA gave D and trimming. The table has about 170,000 clones, over 80% seen once. This clonotype originated in a woman in her forties or fifties with acute or convalescent COVID-19. Sequencing was performed on peripheral blood.

In DNA form, the CDR3 reads TGTGCCAGCAGCTCGGACAGCTTAGATGCAACTAATGAAAAACTGTTTTTT. It codes for CASSSDSLDATNEKLFF. The chain has TRBV7-2 and TRBJ1-4, with TRBD1 as a possible D gene (6 bases). Trimming pared 4 bases from V and 0 bases from J, leaving 15 bases between. The CDR3 has 17 amino acids. Germline V gene data show CDR1 as SGHTA and CDR2 as FQGNSA.